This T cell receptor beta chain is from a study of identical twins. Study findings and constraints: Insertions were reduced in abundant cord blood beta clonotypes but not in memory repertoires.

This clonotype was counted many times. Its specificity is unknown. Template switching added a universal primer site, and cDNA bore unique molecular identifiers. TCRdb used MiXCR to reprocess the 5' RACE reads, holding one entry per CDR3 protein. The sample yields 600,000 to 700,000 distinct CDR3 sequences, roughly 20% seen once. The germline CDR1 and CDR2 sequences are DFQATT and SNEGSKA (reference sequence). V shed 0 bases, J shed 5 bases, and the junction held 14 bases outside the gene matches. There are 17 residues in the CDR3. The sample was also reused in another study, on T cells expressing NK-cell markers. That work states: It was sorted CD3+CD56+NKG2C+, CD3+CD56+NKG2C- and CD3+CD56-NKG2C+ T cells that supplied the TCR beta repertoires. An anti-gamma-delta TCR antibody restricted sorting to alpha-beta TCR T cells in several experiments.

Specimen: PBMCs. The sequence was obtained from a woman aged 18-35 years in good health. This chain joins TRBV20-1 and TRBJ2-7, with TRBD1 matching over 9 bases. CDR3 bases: TGCAGTGCTAGAGATCCTGGACAGGGGCTGGAGGGGAACGAGCAGTACTTC. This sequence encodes CSARDPGQGLEGNEQYF.